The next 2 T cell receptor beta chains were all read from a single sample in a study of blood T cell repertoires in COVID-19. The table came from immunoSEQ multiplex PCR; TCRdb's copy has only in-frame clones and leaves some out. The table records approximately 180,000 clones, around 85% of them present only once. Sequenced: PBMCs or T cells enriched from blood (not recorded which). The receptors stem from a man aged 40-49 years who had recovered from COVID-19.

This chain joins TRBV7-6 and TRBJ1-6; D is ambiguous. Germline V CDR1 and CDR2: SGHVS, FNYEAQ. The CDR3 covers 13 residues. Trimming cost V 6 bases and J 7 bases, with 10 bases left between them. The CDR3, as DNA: TGTGCCAGCAGTTCAACCGGGAATTCACCCCTCCACTTT. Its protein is CASSSTGNSPLHF.

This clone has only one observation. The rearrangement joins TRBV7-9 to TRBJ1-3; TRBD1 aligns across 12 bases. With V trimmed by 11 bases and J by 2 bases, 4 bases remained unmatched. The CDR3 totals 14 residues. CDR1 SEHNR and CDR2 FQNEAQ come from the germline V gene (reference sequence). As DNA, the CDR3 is TGTGCCGGGGGACAGGGGGCCACTGGAAACACCATATATTTT. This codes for CAGGQGATGNTIYF.